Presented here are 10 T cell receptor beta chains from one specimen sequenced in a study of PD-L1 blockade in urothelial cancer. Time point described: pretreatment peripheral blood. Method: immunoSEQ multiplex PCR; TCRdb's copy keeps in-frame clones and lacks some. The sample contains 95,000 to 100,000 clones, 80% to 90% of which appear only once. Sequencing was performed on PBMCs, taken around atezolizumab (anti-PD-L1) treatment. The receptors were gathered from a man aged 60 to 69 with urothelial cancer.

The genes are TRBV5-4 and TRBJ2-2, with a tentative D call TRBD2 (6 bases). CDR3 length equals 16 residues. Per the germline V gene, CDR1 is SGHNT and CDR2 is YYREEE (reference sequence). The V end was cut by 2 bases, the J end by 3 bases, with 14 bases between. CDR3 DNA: TGTGCCAGCAGCTTAGGAGGGCGAGCAGACACCGGGGAGCTGTTTTTT. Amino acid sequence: CASSLGGRADTGELFF.

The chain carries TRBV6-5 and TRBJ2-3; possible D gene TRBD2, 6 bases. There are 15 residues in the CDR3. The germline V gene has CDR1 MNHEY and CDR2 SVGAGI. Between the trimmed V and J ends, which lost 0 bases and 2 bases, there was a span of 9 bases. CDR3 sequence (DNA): TGTGCCAGCAGTTACTCGGGGGGTTCCACAGATACGCAGTATTTT. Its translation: CASSYSGGSTDTQYF.

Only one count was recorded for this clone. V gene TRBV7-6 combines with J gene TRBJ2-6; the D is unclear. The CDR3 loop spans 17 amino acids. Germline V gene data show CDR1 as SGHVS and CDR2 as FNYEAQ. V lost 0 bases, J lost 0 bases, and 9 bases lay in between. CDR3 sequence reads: CASSLAGLFSGANVLTF. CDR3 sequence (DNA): TGTGCCAGCAGCTTAGCGGGCCTCTTCTCTGGGGCCAACGTCCTGACTTTC.

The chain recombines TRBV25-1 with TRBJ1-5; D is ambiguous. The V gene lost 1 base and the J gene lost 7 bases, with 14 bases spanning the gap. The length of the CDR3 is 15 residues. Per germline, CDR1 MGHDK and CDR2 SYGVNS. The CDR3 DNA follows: TGTGCCAGCAGTGAATCCACGAGTCGGGGACAGCCCCAGCATTTT. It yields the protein CASSESTSRGQPQHF.

Here the CDR3 DNA reads TGTGCCAGCAGTGATCCCGGGACAGGGATCTACGAGCAGTACTTC. It specifies CASSDPGTGIYEQYF. The J gene is TRBJ2-7, the V gene TRBV25-1; 9 nucleotides align to TRBD1. V lost 3 bases to trimming and J lost 3 bases; unmatched junction nucleotides: 6. Germline CDR1 MGHDK, CDR2 SYGVNS. This CDR3 is built from 15 residues.

CDR3 DNA: TGTGCCAGCAGCTTAGAATCGGAGAGCAATCAGCCCCAGCATTTT. Translation: CASSLESESNQPQHF. J is TRBJ1-5 and V is TRBV7-6; no firm D call. Per the germline V gene, CDR1 is SGHVS and CDR2 is FNYEAQ. Deletions cut 1 base from V and 1 base from J, with 8 bases between. The CDR3 is made up of 15 amino acids. Filled out from reference TRBV7-6 and TRBJ1-5, the complete variable domain reads GAGVSQSPRYKVTKRGQDVALRCDPISGHVSLYWYRQALGQGPEFLTYFNYEAQQDKSGLPNDRFSAERPEGSISTLTIQRTEQRDSAMYRCASSLESESNQPQHFGDGTRLSIL.

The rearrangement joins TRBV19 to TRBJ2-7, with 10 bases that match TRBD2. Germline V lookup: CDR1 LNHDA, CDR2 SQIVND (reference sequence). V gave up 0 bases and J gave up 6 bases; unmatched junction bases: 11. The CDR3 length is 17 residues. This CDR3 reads CASSIEVFPSSGGEQYF. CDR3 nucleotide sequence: TGTGCCAGTAGTATAGAAGTGTTCCCGTCTAGCGGGGGCGAGCAGTACTTC. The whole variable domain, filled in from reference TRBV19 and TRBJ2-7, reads DGGITQSPKYLFRKEGQNVTLSCEQNLNHDAMYWYRQDPGQGLRLIYYSQIVNDFQKGDIAEGYSVSREKKESFPLTVTSAQKNPTAFYLCASSIEVFPSSGGEQYFGPGTRLTVT.

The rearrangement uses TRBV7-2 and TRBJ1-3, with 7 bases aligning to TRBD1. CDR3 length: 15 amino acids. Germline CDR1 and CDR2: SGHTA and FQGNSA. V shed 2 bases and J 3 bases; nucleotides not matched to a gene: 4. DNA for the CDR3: TGTGCCAGCAGCTTATACAGGGGCGTTGGAAACACCATATATTTT. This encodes CASSLYRGVGNTIYF.

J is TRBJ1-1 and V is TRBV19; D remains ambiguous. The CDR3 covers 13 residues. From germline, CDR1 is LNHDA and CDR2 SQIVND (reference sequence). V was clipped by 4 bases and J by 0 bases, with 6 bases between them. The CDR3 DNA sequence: TGTGCCAGTAGTAGCAGGATGAACACTGAAGCTTTCTTT. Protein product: CASSSRMNTEAFF.

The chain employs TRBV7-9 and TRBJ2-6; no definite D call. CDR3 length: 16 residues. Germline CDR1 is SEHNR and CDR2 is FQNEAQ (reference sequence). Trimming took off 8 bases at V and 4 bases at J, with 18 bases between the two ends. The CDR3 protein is CASSPAGRPGANVLTF. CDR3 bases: TGTGCCAGCTCCCCGGCAGGCAGACCCGGGGCCAACGTCCTGACTTTC.